Listed below are T cell receptor beta chains from one sample, sequenced in a study of T cell changes during pregnancy in multiple sclerosis. TCRdb's table, derived via immunoSEQ multiplex PCR, lists solely in-frame clones and lacks some. The sample includes around 68,000 clones, over 80% of them seen just once. Source: CD4+ T cells from peripheral blood mononuclear cells, taken before pregnancy. These receptors originate from a female donor with multiple sclerosis, enrolled in a pregnancy study. The conserved cysteine and the conserved F or W are not part of the CDR3 here. Each record gives: V gene, CDR3 protein.

TRBV5-8 | ASSLGRRTAYQETQY
TRBV18 | ASSPLATGGNEQY
TRBV7-3 | ASSLTGLPQDTQY
TRBV30 | AWNLGTSASTDTQY
TRBV10-3 | AIKTGALSGNTIY
TRBV4-1 | ASSRTGTANTDTQY
TRBV6-1 | ASSVVSANTEAF
TRBV19 | ASSPSRGQIYNYGYT
TRBV7-8 | ASSLVTNYNEQF
TRBV19 | ASRRQLNTEAF
TRBV5-1 | ASREGRANYGYT
TRBV6-5 | ASSLGGTYEQY
TRBV21-1 | ASSKGLEQY
TRBV11-3 | ASSLTSQTNTEAF
TRBV7-2 | ASSDGTGGYWRPNTEAF
TRBV5-1 | ASSPTGVLTEAF
TRBV5-6 | ASRHRTGDNYGYT
TRBV7-9 | ASSLWLGLAATDTQY
TRBV9 | ASSAQGAGRGTEAF
TRBV5-4 | ASSLGSSGALRETQY
TRBV28 | ASSSGQGNYGYT
TRBV14 | ASSPLSGYSYEQY
TRBV9 | ASSAGTGDGYGYT
TRBV18 | ASSPLAAGQASPLH
TRBV7-3 | ASSLTNREGETQY
TRBV10-3 | AVRAIADRTDTQY
TRBV25-1 | ASRNTGVSSTNEKLF
TRBV18 | ASSPRTQGSHEQY
TRBV7-3 | ASSSQFNTEAF
TRBV6-5 | ASSYSYNNEKLF
TRBV28 | ASNLAGLQETQY
TRBV5-4 | ASSRPGTTSTDTQY
TRBV6-5 | ASKEQGTGELF